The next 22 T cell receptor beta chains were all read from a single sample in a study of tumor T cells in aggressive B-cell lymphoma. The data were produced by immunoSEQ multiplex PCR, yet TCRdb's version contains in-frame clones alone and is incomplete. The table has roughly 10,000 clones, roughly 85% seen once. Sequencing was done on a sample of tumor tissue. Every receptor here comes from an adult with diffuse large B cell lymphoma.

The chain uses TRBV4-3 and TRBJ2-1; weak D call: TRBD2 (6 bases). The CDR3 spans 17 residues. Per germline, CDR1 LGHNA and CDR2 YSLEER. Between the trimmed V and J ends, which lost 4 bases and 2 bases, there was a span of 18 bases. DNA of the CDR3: TGCGCCAGCAGCCGACCAAGGGACTGTTGGGCCTACAATGAGCAGTTCTTC. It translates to CASSRPRDCWAYNEQFF.

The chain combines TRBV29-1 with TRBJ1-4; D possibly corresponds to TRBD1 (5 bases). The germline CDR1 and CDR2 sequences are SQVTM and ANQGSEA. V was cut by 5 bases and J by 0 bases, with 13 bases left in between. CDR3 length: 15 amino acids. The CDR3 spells CSVIPRGATNEKLFF. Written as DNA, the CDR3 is TGCAGCGTTATCCCTCGGGGGGCAACTAATGAAAAACTGTTTTTT. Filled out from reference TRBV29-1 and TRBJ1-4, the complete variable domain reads SAVISQKPSRDICQRGTSLTIQCQVDSQVTMMFWYRQQPGQSLTLIATANQGSEATYESGFVIDKFPISRPNLTFSTLTVSNMSPEDSSIYLCSVIPRGATNEKLFFGSGTQLSVL.

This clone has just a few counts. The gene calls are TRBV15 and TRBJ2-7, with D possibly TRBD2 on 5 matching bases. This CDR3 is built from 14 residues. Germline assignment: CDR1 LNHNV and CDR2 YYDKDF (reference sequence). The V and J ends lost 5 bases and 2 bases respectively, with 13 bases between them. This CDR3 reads CATSPRTGTYEQYF. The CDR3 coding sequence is TGTGCCACCAGCCCCCGGACGGGAACCTACGAGCAGTACTTC.

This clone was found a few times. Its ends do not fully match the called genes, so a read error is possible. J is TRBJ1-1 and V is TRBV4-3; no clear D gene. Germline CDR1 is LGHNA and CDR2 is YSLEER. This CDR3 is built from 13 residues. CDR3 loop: CASSQEDRTVAFF. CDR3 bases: TGCGCCAGCAGCCAAGAGGATAGGACTGTAGCTTTCTTT.

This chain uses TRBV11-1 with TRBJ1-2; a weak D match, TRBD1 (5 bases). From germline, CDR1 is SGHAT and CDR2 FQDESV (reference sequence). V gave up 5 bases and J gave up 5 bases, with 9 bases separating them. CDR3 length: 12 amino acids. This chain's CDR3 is CASSQQGYGYTF. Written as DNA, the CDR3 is TGTGCCAGCAGCCAGCAGGGATATGGCTACACCTTC.

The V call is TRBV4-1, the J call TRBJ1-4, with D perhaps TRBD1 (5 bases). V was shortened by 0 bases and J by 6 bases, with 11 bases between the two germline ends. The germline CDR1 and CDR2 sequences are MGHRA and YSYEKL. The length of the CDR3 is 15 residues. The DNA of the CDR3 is TGCGCCAGCAGCCAAGATGAAGGGGCGCATGAAAAACTGTTTTTT. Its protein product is CASSQDEGAHEKLFF.

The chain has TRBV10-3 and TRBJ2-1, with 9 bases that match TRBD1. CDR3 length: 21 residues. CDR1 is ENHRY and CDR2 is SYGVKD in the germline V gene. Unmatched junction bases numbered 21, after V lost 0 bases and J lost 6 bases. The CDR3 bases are TGTGCCATCAGTGAGTCGGCCCCCAAGCTCATGGGACAGGGCTACGGCAATGAGCAGTTCTTC. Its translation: CAISESAPKLMGQGYGNEQFF.

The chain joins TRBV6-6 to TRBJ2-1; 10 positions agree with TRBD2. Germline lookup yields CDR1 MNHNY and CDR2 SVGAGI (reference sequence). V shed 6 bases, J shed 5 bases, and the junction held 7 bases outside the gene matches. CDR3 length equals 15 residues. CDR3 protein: CASRSSGSFHNEQFF. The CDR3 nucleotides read TGTGCCAGCAGATCTAGCGGGAGTTTCCACAATGAGCAGTTCTTC.

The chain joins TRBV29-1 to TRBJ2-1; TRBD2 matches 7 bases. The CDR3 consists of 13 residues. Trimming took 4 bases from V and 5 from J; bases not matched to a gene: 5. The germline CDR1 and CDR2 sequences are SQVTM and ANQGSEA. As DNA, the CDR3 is TGCAGCGTTGTGAGTCTAGCGGACAATGAGCAGTTCTTC. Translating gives CSVVSLADNEQFF.

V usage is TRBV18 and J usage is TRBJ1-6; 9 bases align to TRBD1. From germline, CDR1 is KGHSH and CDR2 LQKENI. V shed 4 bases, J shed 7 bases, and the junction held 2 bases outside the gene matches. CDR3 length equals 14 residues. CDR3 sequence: CASSRDRANSPLHF. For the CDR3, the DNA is TGTGCCAGCTCACGGGACAGGGCGAATTCACCCCTCCACTTT.

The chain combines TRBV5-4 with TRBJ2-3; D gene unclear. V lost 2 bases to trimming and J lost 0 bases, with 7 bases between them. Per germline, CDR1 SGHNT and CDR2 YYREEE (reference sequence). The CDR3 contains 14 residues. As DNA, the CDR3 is TGTGCCAGCAGCTTACGCGTTAGCACAGATACGCAGTATTTT. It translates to CASSLRVSTDTQYF.

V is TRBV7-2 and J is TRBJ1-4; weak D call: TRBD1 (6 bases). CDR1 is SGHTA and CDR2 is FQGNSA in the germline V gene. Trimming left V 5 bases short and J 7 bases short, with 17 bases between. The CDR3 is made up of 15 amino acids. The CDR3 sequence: CASSRNRAGGEKLFF. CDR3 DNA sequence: TGTGCCAGCAGCCGGAACAGGGCTGGGGGTGAAAAACTGTTTTTT.

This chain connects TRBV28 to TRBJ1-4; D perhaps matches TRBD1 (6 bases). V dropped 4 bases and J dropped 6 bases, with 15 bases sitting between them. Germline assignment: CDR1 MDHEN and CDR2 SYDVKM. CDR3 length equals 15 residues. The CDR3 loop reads CASSYIGRGDEKLFF. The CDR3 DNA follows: TGTGCCAGCAGTTATATCGGCAGGGGAGATGAAAAACTGTTTTTT.

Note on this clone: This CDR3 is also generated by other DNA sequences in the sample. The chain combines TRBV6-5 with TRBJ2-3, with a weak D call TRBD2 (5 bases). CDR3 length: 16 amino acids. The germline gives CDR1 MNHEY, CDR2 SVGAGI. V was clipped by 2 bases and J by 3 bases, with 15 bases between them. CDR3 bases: TGTGCCAGCAGTTACGGGTCACTAGGAGTTACAGATACGCAGTATTTT. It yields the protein CASSYGSLGVTDTQYF.

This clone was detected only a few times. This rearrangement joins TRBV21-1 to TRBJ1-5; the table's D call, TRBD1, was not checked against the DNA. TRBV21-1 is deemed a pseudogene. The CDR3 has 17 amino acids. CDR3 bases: TGTGCCAGCAGCACGTCCCGGGACAGGGGGTGCAATCAGCCCCAGCATTTT. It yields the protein CASSTSRDRGCNQPQHF.

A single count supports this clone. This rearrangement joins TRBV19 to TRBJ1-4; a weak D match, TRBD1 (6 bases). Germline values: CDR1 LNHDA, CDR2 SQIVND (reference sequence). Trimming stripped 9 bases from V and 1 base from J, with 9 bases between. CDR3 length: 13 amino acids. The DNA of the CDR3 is TGTGCCAGCCAGGGGTTAACTAATGAAAAACTGTTTTTT. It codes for CASQGLTNEKLFF.

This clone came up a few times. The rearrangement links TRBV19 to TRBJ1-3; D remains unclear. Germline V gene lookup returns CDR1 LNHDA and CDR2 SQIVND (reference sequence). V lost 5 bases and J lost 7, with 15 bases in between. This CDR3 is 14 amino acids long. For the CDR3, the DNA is TGTGCCAGTAGTTTAGCGGGGAGAATGAACACCATATATTTT. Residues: CASSLAGRMNTIYF.

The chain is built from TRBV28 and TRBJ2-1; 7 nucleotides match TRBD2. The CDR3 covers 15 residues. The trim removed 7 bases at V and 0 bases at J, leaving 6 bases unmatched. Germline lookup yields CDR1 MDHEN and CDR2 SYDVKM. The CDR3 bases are TGTGCCAGCATCCCCGGGACTATCTCCTACAATGAGCAGTTCTTC. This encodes CASIPGTISYNEQFF.

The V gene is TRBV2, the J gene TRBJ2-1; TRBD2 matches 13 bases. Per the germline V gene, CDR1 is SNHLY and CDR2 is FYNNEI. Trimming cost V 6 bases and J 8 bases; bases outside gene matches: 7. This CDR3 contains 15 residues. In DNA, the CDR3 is TGTGCCAGCAGCCGGACTAGCGGGAGCTTGGATGAGCAGTTCTTC. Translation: CASSRTSGSLDEQFF.

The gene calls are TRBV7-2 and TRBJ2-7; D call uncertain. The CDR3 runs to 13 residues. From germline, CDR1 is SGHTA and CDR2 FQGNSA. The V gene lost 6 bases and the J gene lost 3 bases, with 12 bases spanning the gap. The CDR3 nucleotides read TGTGCCAGCAGGCCACTGCTTTACTACGAGCAGTACTTC. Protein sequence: CASRPLLYYEQYF.

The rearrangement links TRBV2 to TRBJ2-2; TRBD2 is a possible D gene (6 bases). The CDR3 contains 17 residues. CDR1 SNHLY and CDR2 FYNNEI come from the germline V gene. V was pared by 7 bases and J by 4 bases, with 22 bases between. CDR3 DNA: TGTGCCAGCAACAGAGGAGGGAGGACGAGGTTCACCGGGGAGCTGTTTTTT. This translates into CASNRGGRTRFTGELFF.

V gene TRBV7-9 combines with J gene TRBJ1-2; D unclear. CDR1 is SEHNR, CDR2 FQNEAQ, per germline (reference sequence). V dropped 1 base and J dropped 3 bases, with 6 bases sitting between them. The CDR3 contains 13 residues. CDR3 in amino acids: CASSLGSDYGYTF. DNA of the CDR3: TGTGCCAGCAGCTTAGGATCGGACTATGGCTACACCTTC.